Each of the 31 T cell receptor beta chains below was sequenced from the same sample in a study of post-analysis software for immune sequencing data. Study findings and constraints: With TRBV5-6, TRBV5-1 and TRBV20-1 included, 4 to 6 TRBV segments were more frequent in patients than in controls.

Unique molecular identifiers tagged the TCR beta cDNA libraries. TCRdb fed the PCR reads into MiXCR, producing one record per CDR3 protein. The table has 350,000 to 450,000 distinct CDR3 sequences, roughly 35% seen once. These receptors lack a known antigen. The sequenced material came from blood. The receptor set was obtained from a girl aged 5 to 17 with multiple sclerosis.

The chain couples TRBV2 to TRBJ2-3, with 10 bases that match TRBD1. Germline CDR1 is SNHLY and CDR2 is FYNNEI. This CDR3 has 15 residues. The V and J ends lost 7 bases and 2 bases, in that order; junction bases with no gene match: 6. CDR3 nucleotides: TGTGCCAGCACCTGGACAGGGGGTGACACAGATACGCAGTATTTT. It translates to CASTWTGGDTDTQYF.

This clonotype was counted only a few times. The rearrangement links TRBV12-5 to TRBJ2-6, with D tentatively TRBD1 (5 bases). The V and J ends lost 3 bases and 0 bases respectively, with 12 bases between them. CDR3 size: 17 residues. The germline CDR1 and CDR2 sequences are LGHNT and FRNRAP. The CDR3 spells CASGFGRADSGANVLTF. Here the CDR3 DNA reads TGTGCTAGTGGTTTCGGCAGGGCGGACTCTGGGGCCAACGTCCTGACTTTC.

This sequence joins TRBV7-2 and TRBJ1-2; D gene ambiguous. From germline, CDR1 is SGHTA and CDR2 FQGNSA. The V end was cut by 3 bases, the J end by 0 bases, with 14 bases between. This CDR3 has 16 residues. CDR3 DNA sequence: TGTGCCAGCAGCTTCCGGAGCCGAAAAGCTAACTATGGCTACACCTTC. This translates into CASSFRSRKANYGYTF.

The genes are TRBV7-9 and TRBJ1-2; 8 bases fit TRBD1. This CDR3 is 14 amino acids long. V shed 5 bases, J shed 6 bases, and the junction held 8 bases outside the gene matches. The germline V gene encodes CDR1 SEHNR and CDR2 FQNEAQ (reference sequence). The CDR3 sequence: CASSPGDRGDGYTF. In DNA, the CDR3 is TGTGCCAGCAGCCCAGGAGACAGGGGCGATGGCTACACCTTC.

The chain uses TRBV7-9 and TRBJ2-1, with a weak D call TRBD2 (5 bases). Germline CDR1 and CDR2: SEHNR and FQNEAQ (reference sequence). V was shortened by 0 bases and J by 5 bases, with 14 bases between the two germline ends. This CDR3 spans 16 amino acids. CDR3 residues: CASSLAPGNVNNEQFF. CDR3 nucleotide sequence: TGTGCCAGCAGCTTAGCCCCCGGGAATGTTAACAATGAGCAGTTCTTC.

A single count supports this clonotype. The chain employs TRBV25-1 and TRBJ1-2; TRBD1 is a possible D gene (5 bases). Germline lookup yields CDR1 MGHDK and CDR2 SYGVNS. Trimming took 9 bases from V and 6 from J, leaving 14 bases between them. The CDR3 is 12 residues long. The CDR3 DNA reads as TGTGCCAGTGGGGGGGACTCACATGGCTACACCTTC. Residues: CASGGDSHGYTF.

The chain is built from TRBV20-1 and TRBJ2-3; 10 nucleotides agree with TRBD1. Germline CDR1 and CDR2: DFQATT and SNEGSKA (reference sequence). The CDR3 extends over 14 amino acids. After removal of 2 bases from V and 10 bases from J, the junction contained 9 bases not matched to a gene. CDR3 protein: CSARRLGQGTAQYF. CDR3 DNA sequence: TGCAGTGCTAGAAGATTGGGACAGGGGACGGCGCAGTATTTT.

The V call is TRBV7-2, the J call TRBJ1-6; D gene unclear. This CDR3 is 13 amino acids long. The V gene lost 6 bases and the J gene lost 10 bases, with 13 bases spanning the gap. Germline CDR1 is SGHTA and CDR2 is FQGNSA. CDR3 in amino acids: CASRPGMDSPLHF. Written as DNA, the CDR3 is TGTGCCAGCAGGCCGGGTATGGACTCACCCCTCCACTTT.

This clonotype appeared once. DNA of the CDR3: TGCAGTGCCCAGAACCGGGACAGTGGAACCTACGAGCAGTTCTTC. It is translated as CSAQNRDSGTYEQFF. The genes are TRBV20-1 and TRBJ2-1, with 7 nucleotides matching TRBD1. V shed 6 bases and J 10 bases; nucleotides not matched to a gene: 18. The CDR3 covers 15 residues. Germline CDR1 DFQATT, CDR2 SNEGSKA (reference sequence).

There are a few counts of this clonotype. V usage is TRBV29-1 and J usage is TRBJ2-5; 11 bases are shared with TRBD1. V lost 8 bases and J lost 5; bases outside the gene matches: 7. The CDR3 is 13 amino acids. The germline CDR1 and CDR2 sequences are SQVTM and ANQGSEA. The CDR3 sequence is CSMSGTGGETQYF. CDR3 nucleotide sequence: TGCAGCATGTCCGGGACAGGGGGGGAGACCCAGTACTTC.

This clonotype was seen only a few times. The chain uses TRBV20-1 and TRBJ2-1; 8 bases align to TRBD1. The V gene's germline CDR1 is DFQATT and CDR2 SNEGSKA (reference sequence). The CDR3 covers 12 residues. In nucleotides, the CDR3 is TGCAGCCCCGGACAGGGCAACAATGAGCAGTTCTTC. Protein sequence: CSPGQGNNEQFF.

The V gene is TRBV11-2, the J gene TRBJ2-5, with 10 bases identical to TRBD2. TRBJ2-7 matches the DNA end more closely, so the J call is doubtful. Looked up from germline, CDR1 is SGHAT and CDR2 is FQNNGV. This CDR3 contains 16 residues. CDR3 DNA: TGTGCCAGCAGCCCACCGGAACTAGCGGGGTTGTACGAGCAGTACTTC. Translated, it gives CASSPPELAGLYEQYF.

V usage is TRBV7-9 and J usage is TRBJ1-5; TRBD1 is a possible D gene (5 bases). The V gene lost 0 bases and the J gene lost 7 bases, with 10 bases spanning the gap. The CDR3 consists of 14 residues. Per germline, CDR1 SEHNR and CDR2 FQNEAQ (reference sequence). The CDR3 DNA reads as TGTGCCAGCAGCTTAGCGAGTGAGGGGCAGCCCCAGCATTTT. It specifies CASSLASEGQPQHF.

The chain uses TRBV29-1 and TRBJ2-2; 11 bases match TRBD1. The CDR3 loop spans 15 amino acids. The J segment lost 6 bases and the V segment lost 6 bases, leaving 9 bases of the junction unmatched. The V gene's germline CDR1 is SQVTM and CDR2 ANQGSEA. The CDR3 here is CSVGQGAGLAGELFF. In DNA, the CDR3 is TGCAGCGTCGGACAGGGGGCGGGATTGGCCGGGGAGCTGTTTTTT.

This clonotype has more than one count but fewer than ten. The rearrangement links TRBV7-2 to TRBJ2-7; TRBD1 matches at 9 bases. Per the germline V gene, CDR1 is SGHTA and CDR2 is FQGNSA. The trim removed 5 bases at V and 3 bases at J, leaving 14 bases unmatched. The CDR3 totals 17 residues. For the CDR3, the DNA is TGTGCCAGCAGCCGCGTTGGGCTACGGGACAGGGACTACGAGCAGTACTTC. Translation gives CASSRVGLRDRDYEQYF.

The J gene is TRBJ1-5, the V gene TRBV28; D is possibly TRBD1 (6 bases). Trimming shortened V by 4 bases and J by 5 bases, and 15 bases separated the two germline ends. The CDR3 sequence is 15 residues long. From germline, CDR1 is MDHEN and CDR2 SYDVKM. The CDR3 nucleotides read TGTGCCAGCAGTTCACAGTTAGGGGGGGATCAGCCCCAGCATTTT. This encodes CASSSQLGGDQPQHF.

The V call is TRBV7-9, the J call TRBJ2-7; a weak D match, TRBD2 (6 bases). The CDR3 covers 11 residues. With 4 bases removed from V and 10 bases from J, the gap between germline ends came to 11 bases. Germline CDR1 reads SEHNR; CDR2 reads FQNEAQ (reference sequence). CDR3 bases: TGTGCCAGCAGCTCTTCTAGCGCCCAGTACTTC. It yields the protein CASSSSSAQYF. Drawing the rest from reference TRBV7-9 and TRBJ2-7, the complete variable domain is DTGVSQNPRHKITKRGQNVTFRCDPISEHNRLYWYRQTLGQGPEFLTYFQNEAQLEKSRLLSDRFSAERPKGSFSTLEIQRTEQGDSAMYLCASSSSSAQYFGPGTRLTVT.

This clonotype was detected a few times. J is TRBJ1-5 and V is TRBV29-1; D is unresolved. The V and J ends lost 2 bases and 1 base respectively, with 9 bases between them. The CDR3 has 14 residues. CDR1 and CDR2 (germline): SQVTM, ANQGSEA. This CDR3 reads CSVETLDSNQPQHF. The CDR3 DNA follows: TGCAGCGTTGAAACCCTGGACAGCAATCAGCCCCAGCATTTT.

The rearrangement joins TRBV20-1 to TRBJ1-6; D not resolved. CDR3 size: 15 residues. The germline gives CDR1 DFQATT, CDR2 SNEGSKA (reference sequence). V was shortened by 3 bases and J by 5 bases, with 14 bases between the two germline ends. The CDR3 loop reads CSASLKGPHNSPLHF. The CDR3 DNA reads TGCAGTGCTAGTTTAAAGGGCCCCCATAATTCACCCCTCCACTTT.

The chain uses TRBV18 and TRBJ1-5; 12 nucleotides align to TRBD1. The CDR3 sequence is 16 residues long. Germline-derived CDR1 and CDR2 are KGHSH and LQKENI. V lost 2 bases to trimming and J lost 7 bases; unmatched junction nucleotides: 6. This CDR3 is CASSPGGQGAGQPQHF. The DNA of the CDR3 is TGTGCCAGCTCACCAGGGGGACAGGGGGCTGGCCAGCCCCAGCATTTT.

The rearrangement uses TRBV5-6 and TRBJ1-2; D is uncertain. With 4 bases removed from V and 5 bases from J, the gap between germline ends came to 15 bases. This CDR3 spans 14 amino acids. From germline, CDR1 is SGHDT and CDR2 YYEEEE. CDR3 amino acids: CASSPRVYTYGYTF. The CDR3 region has the DNA TGTGCCAGCAGCCCGAGAGTTTACACATATGGCTACACCTTC. Supplemented by reference TRBV5-6 and TRBJ1-2, the full variable domain reads DAGVTQSPTHLIKTRGQQVTLRCSPKSGHDTVSWYQQALGQGPQFIFQYYEEEERQRGNFPDRFSGHQFPNYSSELNVNALLLGDSALYLCASSPRVYTYGYTFGSGTRLTVV.

The J gene is TRBJ1-6, the V gene TRBV4-1, with D possibly matching TRBD1 (5 bases). CDR1 is MGHRA and CDR2 is YSYEKL in the germline V gene. CDR3 size: 16 residues. V was shortened by 1 base and J by 9 bases, with 16 bases between the two germline ends. The CDR3 reads CASSQVAGAGISPLHF. The CDR3 bases are TGCGCCAGCAGCCAAGTAGCCGGGGCAGGGATTTCACCCCTCCACTTT.

The chain employs TRBV5-1 and TRBJ2-5; a weak D match, TRBD2 (6 bases). Germline V gives CDR1 SGHRS, CDR2 YFSETQ. The CDR3 spans 12 residues. Trimming pared 4 bases from V and 13 bases from J, leaving 17 bases between. The CDR3 coding sequence is TGCGCCAGCAGCCCGCTGGAAGGGACTGGGTACTTC. Translating gives CASSPLEGTGYF.

A remark on this clonotype: Compared with germline, one end of the junction differs, possibly owing to a read error. The V gene is TRBV6-2 or TRBV6-3, the J gene TRBJ2-3; D might be TRBD1 (5 bases). The CDR3 runs to 12 residues. CDR1 MNHEY and CDR2 SVGEGT come from the germline V gene. CDR3 nucleotides: TGTGCCAACAGTACCAGGGTAGATACGCAGTATTTT. Amino acids: CANSTRVDTQYF.

This clonotype was counted between two and nine times. The genes are TRBV5-1 and TRBJ2-7; a possible D gene is TRBD2 (7 bases). The germline CDR1 and CDR2 sequences are SGHRS and YFSETQ. This CDR3 region has 14 residues. The germline V and J ends were trimmed by 4 bases and 2 bases, with 13 bases remaining between them. The CDR3 is CASSAGADTYEQYF. DNA for the CDR3: TGCGCCAGCAGCGCGGGGGCGGACACCTACGAGCAGTACTTC.

The chain combines TRBV20-1 with TRBJ2-1; a weak D match, TRBD2 (5 bases). CDR3 size: 14 residues. V lost 1 base to trimming and J lost 6 bases, with 13 bases between them. From germline, CDR1 is DFQATT and CDR2 SNEGSKA (reference sequence). CDR3 residues: CSARVAGVANEQFF. In nucleotides, the CDR3 is TGCAGTGCTAGAGTGGCCGGGGTCGCCAATGAGCAGTTCTTC.

This clonotype was counted between two and nine times. This sequence joins TRBV12-3 or TRBV12-4 and TRBJ2-1, with D hard to call. The CDR3 has 12 amino acids. Trimming cost V 4 bases and J 7 bases, with 8 bases left between them. CDR3 in amino acids: CASSSIQNEQFF. CDR3 sequence (DNA): TGTGCCAGCAGTTCTATCCAGAATGAGCAGTTCTTC.

The CDR3 spells CASSSEYADLGSCSNQPQHF. The CDR3 nucleotides are TGTGCCAGCAGCTCTGAGTACGCGGATCTAGGTTCCTGTAGCAATCAGCCCCAGCATTTT. This rearrangement joins TRBV21-1 to TRBJ1-5. TRBV21-1 is an annotated pseudogene. The CDR3 extends over 20 amino acids.

The gene calls are TRBV4-2 and TRBJ2-5; 7 nucleotides match TRBD2. With 0 bases clipped from V and 3 bases from J, the junction kept 7 bases outside the gene matches. The CDR3 is 16 amino acids. The germline V gene has CDR1 LGHNA and CDR2 YNFKEQ. As DNA, the CDR3 is TGTGCCAGCAGCCAAGAGAAGCGGGGCTCAGAAGAGACCCAGTACTTC. This translates into CASSQEKRGSEETQYF.

This clonotype was seen a handful of times. V gene TRBV20-1 combines with J gene TRBJ2-1; a possible D gene is TRBD1 (6 bases). The V gene's germline CDR1 is DFQATT and CDR2 SNEGSKA (reference sequence). This CDR3 contains 13 residues. V lost 3 bases, J lost 10 bases, and 16 bases lay in between. CDR3 nucleotide sequence: TGCAGTGCTAGGACCCGAGGGGGTTGGGAGCAGTTCTTC. It codes for CSARTRGGWEQFF.

This clonotype came up a few times. The rearrangement uses TRBV10-3 and TRBJ2-3; 13 nucleotides match TRBD2. Germline CDR1 is ENHRY and CDR2 is SYGVKD. Trimming took 3 bases from V and 5 from J; bases not matched to a gene: 8. This CDR3 has 17 residues. The CDR3 region has the DNA TGTGCCATCAGTGACTCGACTAGCGGGGGGCCGGGAGATACGCAGTATTTT. Amino acid sequence: CAISDSTSGGPGDTQYF.